The source of this TCR beta chain is a study of T cells in localized non-small cell lung cancer. The ends were cut back, 4 bases at V and 4 bases at J, with 12 bases in the middle. Germline-derived CDR1 and CDR2 are MGHRA and YSYEKL. CDR3 length: 14 residues. With regard to this clone: What it binds is not known.

Clones were sequenced by immunoSEQ multiplex PCR, and TCRdb holds only the in-frame ones, with some missing. The sample lists around 41,000 clones, 65% to 90% occurring once. Study-level points and caveats: A single tumor region was sequenced, leaving heterogeneity possible. Greater blood T cell density accompanied longer overall survival. Appearances in adjacent lung were noted for a median approximately 58 of the top 100 tumor clones. Uninvolved adjacent lung had higher T cell clonality than tumor and all other tissues.

Sequencing used PBMCs, obtained before any cancer treatment. The TCR was taken from a man aged 35 to 69 with stage II lung adenocarcinoma. The J gene is TRBJ2-3, the V gene TRBV4-1; no clear D. The CDR3 DNA follows: TGCGCCAGCAGCCGAAAGGATAGCCCAGATACGCAGTATTTT. Translated, it gives CASSRKDSPDTQYF.